The 19 T cell receptor beta chains given below trace back to one sample, sequenced in a study of blood T cell repertoires in COVID-19. The method was immunoSEQ multiplex PCR; TCRdb's version includes in-frame clones alone and lacks a portion of them. The sample gives 200,000 to 250,000 clones, around nine tenths of which show up once; under 9% is in the top ten. The sample taken for sequencing was peripheral blood. The receptors come from a woman between 70 and 85 years old with active or convalescent COVID-19.

The chain couples TRBV7-3 to TRBJ2-7; possibly TRBD2 for D (7 bases). The CDR3 is 16 residues long. The V gene lost 5 bases and the J gene lost 5 bases, with 22 bases spanning the gap. The germline gives CDR1 SGHTA, CDR2 FQGTGA. In DNA, the CDR3 is TGTGCCAGCAGCCGATCAGTCGGGGGGCAGCGCGACGAGCAGTACTTC. Its translation is CASSRSVGGQRDEQYF.

The rearrangement uses TRBV12-3 or TRBV12-4 and TRBJ1-1; no clear D. The V end lost 3 bases, the J end lost 5 bases, and 10 bases lay between the germline ends. The CDR3 sequence is 13 residues long. The CDR3 nucleotides are TGTGCCAGCAGTTTGGGTACGGGGACTGAAGCTTTCTTT. Its protein product is CASSLGTGTEAFF.

The chain employs TRBV5-1 and TRBJ1-3, with D perhaps matching TRBD1 (5 bases). The CDR3 consists of 12 residues. V lost 6 bases and J 1 base, leaving 5 bases between the germline ends. Germline loops: CDR1 SGHRS, CDR2 YFSETQ. The CDR3 loop is CASKGSGNTIYF. CDR3 nucleotide sequence: TGCGCCAGCAAGGGGTCTGGAAACACCATATATTTT.

The chain recombines TRBV24-1 with TRBJ1-3; 7 nucleotides agree with TRBD1. J lost 4 bases, V lost 12 bases, and 8 bases had no gene match. Germline lookup yields CDR1 KGHDR and CDR2 SFDVKD. The CDR3 loop spans 13 amino acids. CDR3 protein: CAVEGASGNTIYF. In nucleotides, the CDR3 is TGTGCCGTCGAGGGGGCTTCGGGAAACACCATATATTTT.

The chain carries TRBV5-1 and TRBJ1-2; D is unresolved. Per germline, CDR1 SGHRS and CDR2 YFSETQ. This CDR3 has 13 residues. Trimming took 1 base from V and 1 from J, leaving 5 bases between them. The CDR3 loop is CASSLNRNYGYTF. The DNA for the CDR3 is TGCGCCAGCAGCTTGAATCGTAACTATGGCTACACCTTC.

The chain links TRBV27 to TRBJ2-2; D perhaps matches TRBD2 (6 bases). Germline CDR1 and CDR2: MNHEY and SMNVEV (reference sequence). Trimming left V 7 bases short and J 2 bases short, with 11 bases between. The CDR3 covers 14 residues. The CDR3 sequence is CASMGGANTGELFF. CDR3 DNA: TGTGCCAGCATGGGCGGGGCCAACACCGGGGAGCTGTTTTTT.

This chain links TRBV27 with TRBJ2-6, with a possible D match to TRBD1 (5 bases). Germline assignment: CDR1 MNHEY and CDR2 SMNVEV (reference sequence). Trimming left V 4 bases short and J 0 bases short, with 19 bases between. The CDR3 has 19 amino acids. The CDR3 loop is CASSSPPTASLSGANVLTF. The CDR3 DNA sequence: TGTGCCAGCAGTTCCCCCCCGACAGCCTCCCTCTCTGGGGCCAACGTCCTGACTTTC.

This clone was seen a few times. CDR3 sequence (DNA): TGTGCCAGCAGTAAGGGGCCCGCCTACGAGCAGTACTTC. This encodes CASSKGPAYEQYF. The V and J genes are TRBV6-5 and TRBJ2-7, with D perhaps TRBD1 (5 bases). This CDR3 is 13 amino acids long. In germline, CDR1 is MNHEY, CDR2 SVGAGI. V was shortened by 5 bases and J by 2 bases, with 10 bases between the two germline ends.

In its sample, this clone was seen a few times. The CDR3 nucleotides are TGTGCCAGCTCCCTTAACGCGGGGGAAAAACTGTTTTTT. The encoded protein is CASSLNAGEKLFF. V and J are TRBV6-6 and TRBJ1-4; no firm D call. CDR3 length equals 13 residues. V was shortened by 8 bases and J by 8 bases, with 15 bases between the two germline ends. Germline V gene data show CDR1 as MNHNY and CDR2 as SVGAGI (reference sequence).

The chain links TRBV7-9 to TRBJ2-3; 7 positions match TRBD1. Unmatched junction bases numbered 6, after V lost 5 bases and J lost 1 base. This CDR3 region has 15 residues. Germline loops: CDR1 SEHNR, CDR2 FQNEAQ (reference sequence). The CDR3 nucleotides are TGTGCCAGCAGCCGCACGACAGGGCGCACAGATACGCAGTATTTT. Its protein product is CASSRTTGRTDTQYF.

V is TRBV6-5 and J is TRBJ1-1; a weak D match, TRBD1 (6 bases). V dropped 5 bases and J dropped 2 bases, with 12 bases sitting between them. CDR3 length: 14 amino acids. The germline gives CDR1 MNHEY, CDR2 SVGAGI. CDR3 protein: CASSQRGFNTEAFF. CDR3 bases: TGTGCCAGCAGTCAGAGGGGGTTCAACACTGAAGCTTTCTTT.

This rearrangement joins TRBV5-1 to TRBJ2-7, with D perhaps TRBD1 (6 bases). The length of the CDR3 is 13 residues. In germline, CDR1 is SGHRS, CDR2 YFSETQ. Trimming took 4 bases from V and 3 from J, leaving 11 bases between them. The CDR3 loop is CASSLDSYYEQYF. In nucleotides, the CDR3 is TGCGCCAGCAGCCTGGACAGCTACTACGAGCAGTACTTC.

The rearrangement links TRBV19 to TRBJ1-6; D uncertain. Germline V gene lookup returns CDR1 LNHDA and CDR2 SQIVND (reference sequence). The CDR3 runs 14 residues. Between the trimmed V and J ends, which lost 2 bases and 13 bases, there was a span of 15 bases. The CDR3 here is CASSIKRAVDPLHF. DNA for the CDR3: TGTGCCAGTAGTATAAAGAGGGCGGTCGATCCCCTCCACTTT.

V usage is TRBV24-1 and J usage is TRBJ1-5, with TRBD1 matching over 9 bases. The CDR3 runs to 14 residues. The V gene end was trimmed by 10 bases and the J gene end by 1 base; junction bases not matched to a gene: 4. Germline V gene lookup returns CDR1 KGHDR and CDR2 SFDVKD. The CDR3 reads CATTGTGSNQPQHF. CDR3 nucleotide sequence: TGTGCCACGACAGGGACAGGGAGCAATCAGCCCCAGCATTTT.

This clone was recorded once. The rearrangement joins TRBV25-1 to TRBJ1-1; D possibly corresponds to TRBD1 (5 bases). The germline V gene encodes CDR1 MGHDK and CDR2 SYGVNS. V was trimmed by 3 bases and J by 2 bases, leaving 10 bases between them. The CDR3 has 14 amino acids. As DNA, the CDR3 is TGTGCCAGCAGTGAGCCGACAGTCAACACTGAAGCTTTCTTT. Protein product: CASSEPTVNTEAFF.

This clone was seen a few times. This sequence joins TRBV10-3 and TRBJ2-1; D perhaps matches TRBD2 (5 bases). CDR1 ENHRY and CDR2 SYGVKD come from the germline V gene. The V end lost 4 bases, the J end lost 1 base, and 11 bases lay between the germline ends. CDR3 length equals 15 residues. In DNA form, the CDR3 reads TGTGCCATCAGTGGAGGACTGCGATCCTACAATGAGCAGTTCTTC. Translated: CAISGGLRSYNEQFF.

The J gene is TRBJ2-7, the V gene TRBV7-3; TRBD1 matches at 7 bases. CDR3 length: 14 residues. V shed 5 bases and J 3 bases; nucleotides not matched to a gene: 7. Germline CDR1 SGHTA, CDR2 FQGTGA. The CDR3 loop is CASSLGTASYEQYF. Written as DNA, the CDR3 is TGTGCCAGCAGCCTAGGGACAGCTAGCTACGAGCAGTACTTC.

The chain recombines TRBV10-1 with TRBJ1-1; D is unresolved. The CDR3 contains 13 residues. Per the germline V gene, CDR1 is WNHNN and CDR2 is SYGVQD (reference sequence). The germline V and J ends were trimmed by 5 bases and 4 bases, with 11 bases remaining between them. The CDR3 sequence is CASSLGRATEAFF. DNA of the CDR3: TGCGCCAGCAGTCTCGGGAGGGCCACTGAAGCTTTCTTT.

The gene calls are TRBV7-6 and TRBJ2-7; possibly TRBD1 for D (6 bases). Germline CDR1 reads SGHVS; CDR2 reads FNYEAQ. CDR3 length equals 15 residues. V gave up 1 base and J gave up 2 bases, with 12 bases separating them. The CDR3 region has the DNA TGTGCCAGCAGCTTAGAAACAGGGAAACCCTACGAGCAGTACTTC. The encoded protein is CASSLETGKPYEQYF.